The T cell receptor beta chain described here comes from a study of cytomegalovirus exposure and HLA in healthy donors. Study context: Among about 190 million T cells, an earlier analysis found roughly 110 million unique TCR beta sequences.

The V gene end was trimmed by 5 bases and the J gene end by 4 bases; junction bases not matched to a gene: 6. This CDR3 has 15 amino acids. CDR1 is SGHRS, CDR2 YFSETQ, per germline. Researchers ran the PCR with 60 Vbeta and 13 Jbeta primers. The data were produced by immunoSEQ multiplex PCR, yet TCRdb's version contains in-frame clones alone and is incomplete. The sample shows under 200,000 clones, approximately 59% of them seen only once. The sequenced material came from PBMCs. The chain employs TRBV5-1 and TRBJ2-2; 9 nucleotides align to TRBD1. The receptor was derived from a middle-aged man in good health and CMV-seronegative. DNA for the CDR3: TGCGCCAGCAGATTTGGGACAGGGAGCACCGGGGAGCTGTTTTTT. Amino acids: CASRFGTGSTGELFF.